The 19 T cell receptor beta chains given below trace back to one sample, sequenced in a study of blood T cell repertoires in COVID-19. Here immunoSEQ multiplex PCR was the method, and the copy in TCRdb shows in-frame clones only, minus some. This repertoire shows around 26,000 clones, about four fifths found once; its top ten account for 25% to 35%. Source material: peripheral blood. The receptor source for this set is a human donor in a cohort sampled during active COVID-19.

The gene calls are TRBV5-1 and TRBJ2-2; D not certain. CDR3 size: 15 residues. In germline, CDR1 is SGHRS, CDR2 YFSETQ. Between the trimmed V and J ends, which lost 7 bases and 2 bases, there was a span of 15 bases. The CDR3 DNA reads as TGCGCCAGCGCTGAGTCCCTAATAAACACCGGGGAGCTGTTTTTT. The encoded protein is CASAESLINTGELFF.

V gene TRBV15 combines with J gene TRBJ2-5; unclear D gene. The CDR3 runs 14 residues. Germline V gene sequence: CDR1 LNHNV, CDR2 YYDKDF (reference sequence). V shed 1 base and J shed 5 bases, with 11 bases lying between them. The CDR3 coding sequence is TGTGCCACCAGCAGAGCGGCCAGGTTTGAGACCCAGTACTTC. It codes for CATSRAARFETQYF.

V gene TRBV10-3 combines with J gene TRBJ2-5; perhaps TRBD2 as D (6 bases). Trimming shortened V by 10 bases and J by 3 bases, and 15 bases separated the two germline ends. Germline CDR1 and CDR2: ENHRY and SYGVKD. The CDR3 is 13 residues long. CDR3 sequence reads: CATGDGGKETQYF. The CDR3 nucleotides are TGTGCCACGGGGGACGGAGGAAAAGAGACCCAGTACTTC.

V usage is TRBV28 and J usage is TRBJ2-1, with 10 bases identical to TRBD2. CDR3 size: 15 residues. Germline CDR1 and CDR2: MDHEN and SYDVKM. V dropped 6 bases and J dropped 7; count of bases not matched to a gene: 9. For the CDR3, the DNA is TGTGCCAGCAGGAGGACTAGCGGAAGCCTGAATGAGCAGTTCTTC. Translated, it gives CASRRTSGSLNEQFF.

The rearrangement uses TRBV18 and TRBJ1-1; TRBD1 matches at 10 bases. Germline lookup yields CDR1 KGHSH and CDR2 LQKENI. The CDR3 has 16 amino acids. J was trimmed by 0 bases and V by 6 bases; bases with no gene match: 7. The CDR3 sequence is CASSRDRGGVNTEAFF. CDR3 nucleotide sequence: TGTGCCAGCTCCAGGGACAGGGGAGGGGTGAACACTGAAGCTTTCTTT.

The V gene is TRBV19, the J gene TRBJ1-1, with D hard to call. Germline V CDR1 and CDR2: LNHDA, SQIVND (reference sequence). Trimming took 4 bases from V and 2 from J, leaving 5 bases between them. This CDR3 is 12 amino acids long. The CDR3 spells CASSTGNTEAFF. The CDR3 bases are TGTGCCAGTAGTACAGGTAACACTGAAGCTTTCTTT.

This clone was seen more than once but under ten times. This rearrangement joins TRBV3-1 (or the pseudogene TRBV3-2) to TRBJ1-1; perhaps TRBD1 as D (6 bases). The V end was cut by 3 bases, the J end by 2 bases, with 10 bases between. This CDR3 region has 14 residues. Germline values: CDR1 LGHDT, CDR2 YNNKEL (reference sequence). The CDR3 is CASSQSRGNTEAFF. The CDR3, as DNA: TGTGCCAGCAGCCAGTCCAGGGGCAACACTGAAGCTTTCTTT.

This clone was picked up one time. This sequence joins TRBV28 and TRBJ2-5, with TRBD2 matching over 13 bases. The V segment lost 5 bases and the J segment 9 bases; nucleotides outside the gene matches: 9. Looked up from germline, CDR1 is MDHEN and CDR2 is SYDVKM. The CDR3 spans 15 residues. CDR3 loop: CASSLLAGGPRSQYF. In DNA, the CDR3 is TGTGCCAGCAGTCTACTAGCGGGAGGGCCTCGGTCCCAGTACTTC.

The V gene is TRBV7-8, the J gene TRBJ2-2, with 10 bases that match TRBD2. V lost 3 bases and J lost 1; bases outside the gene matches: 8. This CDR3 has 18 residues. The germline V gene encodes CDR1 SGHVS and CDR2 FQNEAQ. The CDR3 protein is CASSFLAGAGLNTGELFF. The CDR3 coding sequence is TGTGCCAGCAGCTTTCTAGCGGGAGCGGGGTTGAACACCGGGGAGCTGTTTTTT.

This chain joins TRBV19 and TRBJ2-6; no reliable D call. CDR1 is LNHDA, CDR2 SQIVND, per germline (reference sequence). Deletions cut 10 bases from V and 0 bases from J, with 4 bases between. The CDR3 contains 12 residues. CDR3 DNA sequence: TGTGCCACCATCTCTGGGGCCAACGTCCTGACTTTC. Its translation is CATISGANVLTF.

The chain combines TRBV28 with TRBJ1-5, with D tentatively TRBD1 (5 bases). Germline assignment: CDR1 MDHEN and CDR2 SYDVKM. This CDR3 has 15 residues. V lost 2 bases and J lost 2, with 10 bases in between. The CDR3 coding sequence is TGTGCCAGCAGTTTAGGAGGGGTGGGCAATCAGCCCCAGCATTTT. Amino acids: CASSLGGVGNQPQHF.

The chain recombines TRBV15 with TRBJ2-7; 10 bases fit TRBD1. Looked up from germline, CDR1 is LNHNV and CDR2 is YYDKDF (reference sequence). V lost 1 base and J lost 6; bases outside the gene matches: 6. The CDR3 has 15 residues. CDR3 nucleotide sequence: TGTGCCACCAGCAGAGTAGGGGACAGGGGATCCGAGCAGTACTTC. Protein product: CATSRVGDRGSEQYF. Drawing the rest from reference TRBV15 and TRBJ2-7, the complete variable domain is DAMVIQNPRYQVTQFGKPVTLSCSQTLNHNVMYWYQQKSSQAPKLLFHYYDKDFNNEADTPDNFQSRRPNTSFCFLDIRSPGLGDTAMYLCATSRVGDRGSEQYFGPGTRLTVT.

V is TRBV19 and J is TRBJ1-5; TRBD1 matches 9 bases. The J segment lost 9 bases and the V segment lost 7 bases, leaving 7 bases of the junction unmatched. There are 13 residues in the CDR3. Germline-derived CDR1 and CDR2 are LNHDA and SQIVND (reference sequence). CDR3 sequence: CASKRQGERPQHF. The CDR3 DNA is TGTGCCAGTAAACGACAGGGGGAGCGGCCCCAGCATTTT.

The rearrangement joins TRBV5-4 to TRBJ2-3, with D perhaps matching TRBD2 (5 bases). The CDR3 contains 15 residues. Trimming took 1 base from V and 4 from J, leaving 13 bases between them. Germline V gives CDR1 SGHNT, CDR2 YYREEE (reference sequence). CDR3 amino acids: CASSLNGVNSDTQYF. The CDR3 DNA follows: TGTGCCAGCAGCTTGAACGGGGTGAACTCAGATACGCAGTATTTT.

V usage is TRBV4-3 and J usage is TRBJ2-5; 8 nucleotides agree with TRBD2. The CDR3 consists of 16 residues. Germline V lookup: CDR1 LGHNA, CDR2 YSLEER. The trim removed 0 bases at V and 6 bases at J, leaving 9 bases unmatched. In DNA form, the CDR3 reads TGCGCCAGCAGCCAAGATCCGGGAGTAGCGGGACAGACCCAGTACTTC. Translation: CASSQDPGVAGQTQYF.

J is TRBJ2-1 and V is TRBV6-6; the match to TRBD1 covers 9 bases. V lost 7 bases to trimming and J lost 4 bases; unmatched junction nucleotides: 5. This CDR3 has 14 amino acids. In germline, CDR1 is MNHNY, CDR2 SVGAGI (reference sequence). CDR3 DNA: TGTGCCAGCATCCCGGGACAGGGTTACAATGAGCAGTTCTTC. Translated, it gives CASIPGQGYNEQFF.

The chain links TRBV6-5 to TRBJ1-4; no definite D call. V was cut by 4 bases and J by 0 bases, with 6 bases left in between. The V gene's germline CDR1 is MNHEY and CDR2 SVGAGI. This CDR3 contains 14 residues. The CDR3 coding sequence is TGTGCCAGCAGTTCCCCTTCAACTAATGAAAAACTGTTTTTT. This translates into CASSSPSTNEKLFF.

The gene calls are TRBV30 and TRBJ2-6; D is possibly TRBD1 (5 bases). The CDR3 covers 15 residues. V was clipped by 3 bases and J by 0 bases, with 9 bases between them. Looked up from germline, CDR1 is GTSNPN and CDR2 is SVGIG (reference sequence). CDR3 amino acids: CAWRQGSSGANVLTF. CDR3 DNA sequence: TGTGCCTGGAGGCAGGGAAGCTCTGGGGCCAACGTCCTGACTTTC. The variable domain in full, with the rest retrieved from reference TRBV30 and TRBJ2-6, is SQTIHQWPATLVQPVGSPLSLECTVEGTSNPNLYWYRQAAGRGLQLLFYSVGIGQISSEVPQNLSASRPQDRQFILSSKKLLLSDSGFYLCAWRQGSSGANVLTFGAGSRLTVL.

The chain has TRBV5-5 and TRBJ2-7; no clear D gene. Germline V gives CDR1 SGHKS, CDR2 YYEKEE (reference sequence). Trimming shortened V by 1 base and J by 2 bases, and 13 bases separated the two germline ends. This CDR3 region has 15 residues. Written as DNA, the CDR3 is TGTGCCAGCAGCTTGCGTCCCGGTCATACCTACGAGCAGTACTTC. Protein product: CASSLRPGHTYEQYF.